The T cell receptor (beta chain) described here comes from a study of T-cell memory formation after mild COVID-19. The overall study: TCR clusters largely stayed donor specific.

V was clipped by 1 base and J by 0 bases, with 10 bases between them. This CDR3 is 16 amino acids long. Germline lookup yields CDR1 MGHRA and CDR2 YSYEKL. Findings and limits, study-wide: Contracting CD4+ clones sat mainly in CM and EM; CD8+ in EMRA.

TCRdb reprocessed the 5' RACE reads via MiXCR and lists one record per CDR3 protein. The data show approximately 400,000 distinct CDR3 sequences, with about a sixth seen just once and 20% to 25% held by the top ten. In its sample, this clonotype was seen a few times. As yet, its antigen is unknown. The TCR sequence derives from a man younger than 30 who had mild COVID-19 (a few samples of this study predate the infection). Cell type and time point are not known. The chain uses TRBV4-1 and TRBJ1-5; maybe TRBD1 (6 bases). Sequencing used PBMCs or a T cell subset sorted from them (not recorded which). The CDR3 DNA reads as TGCGCCAGCAGCCAAGGGACAGAGTATAGCAATCAGCCCCAGCATTTT. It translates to CASSQGTEYSNQPQHF.